This T cell receptor (beta chain) was observed in a study of blood T cells in healthy people across ages. Study-wide results and caveats: Conclusively comparing naive with antigen-experienced cells was impossible with unsorted PBMCs. CMV infection status of these donors was not known.

Of note for this clonotype: What it binds is unknown.

Every sample had a minimum of 6.5 million PBMCs isolated. A J-beta primer mix and a sample-barcoded 5' primer were used in a second PCR of roughly 6 to 11 cycles. Using its own MiXCR run on the 5' RACE reads, TCRdb lists one record per CDR3 protein. The table includes 780,000 or so distinct CDR3 sequences, roughly three fifths detected once. The CDR3 is 16 residues long. CDR1 is DFQATT, CDR2 SNEGSKA, per germline (reference sequence). The V call is TRBV20-1, the J call TRBJ2-3, with 10 bases identical to TRBD2. The sequencing input was blood. This clonotype was sampled from a man between 35 and 55 years old in good health. CDR3 nucleotides: TGCAGCCTCACCCCCTCAGCGGGAGGGCCCACAGATACGCAGTATTTT. It translates to CSLTPSAGGPTDTQYF.